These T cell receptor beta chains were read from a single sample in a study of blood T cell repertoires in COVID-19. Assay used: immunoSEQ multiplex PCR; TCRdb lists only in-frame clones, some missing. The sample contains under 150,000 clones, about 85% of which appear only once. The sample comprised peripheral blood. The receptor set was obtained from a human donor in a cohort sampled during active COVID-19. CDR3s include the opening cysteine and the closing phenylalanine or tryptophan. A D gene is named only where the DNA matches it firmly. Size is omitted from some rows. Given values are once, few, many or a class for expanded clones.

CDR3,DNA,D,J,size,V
CASSVEGARAETQYF,TGTGCCAGCAGCGTAGAAGGGGCCAGGGCAGAGACCCAGTACTTC,.,TRBJ2-5,once,TRBV9
CASSETGGGGKLFF,TGTGCCAGCAGTGAAACGGGAGGAGGGGGAAAACTGTTTTTT,.,TRBJ1-4,.,TRBV2
CASSSSGGSETQYF,TGTGCCAGCAGCTCGAGCGGGGGGAGTGAGACCCAGTACTTC,TRBD2,TRBJ2-5,once,TRBV7-2
CASSQDRTLQAQYF,TGTGCCAGCAGCCAAGATCGTACCCTTCAGGCGCAGTATTTT,.,TRBJ2-3,.,TRBV4-2
CASSLAQGKYNEQFF,TGTGCCAGCAGCTTGGCCCAGGGCAAATACAATGAGCAGTTCTTC,.,TRBJ2-1,.,TRBV5-4
CASAREGSGNTIYF,TGTGCCAGCGCCAGGGAAGGCTCTGGAAACACCATATATTTT,.,TRBJ1-3,.,TRBV9
CASSLARGVYNEQFF,TGTGCCAGCAGTTTGGCGCGGGGGGTCTACAATGAGCAGTTCTTC,TRBD2,TRBJ2-1,.,TRBV28
CASSGAGTDYNEQFF,TGCGCCAGCAGCGGCGCCGGGACAGATTACAATGAGCAGTTCTTC,TRBD1,TRBJ2-1,.,TRBV5-1
CASRTQGSPLHF,TGTGCCAGCAGGACCCAGGGGTCACCCCTCCACTTT,.,TRBJ1-6,.,TRBV6-5
CASNTGLGEKLFF,TGTGCCAGCAACACAGGGTTGGGTGAAAAACTGTTTTTT,.,TRBJ1-4,.,TRBV6-6
CASSSPGGYGYTF,TGTGCCAGCAGTTCGCCGGGGGGGTATGGCTACACCTTC,.,TRBJ1-2,.,TRBV9
CASSLGLAGGIQETQYF,TGTGCCAGCAGTCTCGGACTAGCGGGGGGTATACAAGAGACCCAGTACTTC,TRBD2,TRBJ2-5,.,TRBV6-2/TRBV6-3
CASSISLRGLGGYTF,TGTGCCAGTAGTATTTCCCTCAGGGGCTTAGGTGGCTACACCTTC,.,TRBJ1-2,.,TRBV19
CASSPGLDNSPLHF,TGTGCCAGCAGCCCAGGACTTGATAATTCACCCCTCCACTTT,.,TRBJ1-6,.,TRBV7-2
CASSLASGGYTDTQYF,TGCGCCAGCAGCTTGGCTAGCGGGGGGTACACAGATACGCAGTATTTT,TRBD2,TRBJ2-3,.,TRBV5-1
CASSSIPPGTGDTQYF,TGCGCCAGCAGCTCTATACCTCCCGGGACAGGAGATACGCAGTATTTT,TRBD1,TRBJ2-3,.,TRBV5-1
CASSGTGNQPQHF,TGTGCCAGCAGCGGGACAGGGAATCAGCCCCAGCATTTT,TRBD1,TRBJ1-5,.,TRBV5-6
CASSTWTGDGEKLFF,TGTGCCAGCAGCACCTGGACAGGGGATGGTGAAAAACTGTTTTTT,TRBD1,TRBJ1-4,.,TRBV7-2
CASSGDRGRFYNEQFF,TGTGCCAGCAGCGGAGACAGGGGGCGATTTTACAATGAGCAGTTCTTC,TRBD1,TRBJ2-1,once,TRBV7-9
CASSPGGAGNYGYTF,TGCGCCAGCAGCCCCGGCGGGGCTGGTAACTATGGCTACACCTTC,.,TRBJ1-2,.,TRBV5-1
CASSLAGWTSGSTDTQYF,TGTGCCAGCAGCTTAGCGGGCTGGACTAGCGGGAGCACAGATACGCAGTATTTT,TRBD2,TRBJ2-3,.,TRBV11-3
CASSPRGGARTEAFF,TGTGCCAGTAGTCCCCGGGGGGGGGCAAGGACTGAAGCTTTCTTT,.,TRBJ1-1,.,TRBV19
CATRQGGNEQFF,TGTGCCACGCGACAGGGGGGCAATGAGCAGTTCTTC,TRBD1,TRBJ2-1,.,TRBV10-3
CASSDQGAETQYF,TGTGCCAGCAGTGACCAGGGGGCAGAGACCCAGTACTTC,TRBD1,TRBJ2-5,.,TRBV6-1